This T cell receptor beta chain was captured in a study of type 1 regulatory T cells. Study-wide context: T-allo10 is a Tr1-enriched, alloantigen-specific CD4 T cell product made in vitro.

This clonotype appeared once. As yet, its antigen is unknown. TCRdb reprocessed the reads via MiXCR and lists one record per CDR3 protein. The table has more than 50,000 distinct CDR3 sequences, approximately 60% seen once. Germline CDR1 and CDR2: MNHEY and SVGAGI. Trimming took 8 bases from V and 4 from J; bases not matched to a gene: 11. This CDR3 contains 14 residues. Overall study results and limits: Type 1 regulatory T cells had a more restricted TCR repertoire than non-type 1 regulatory T cells.

The receptor comes from a human donor in good health. Sequencing used cultured non-Tr1 T cells, either the whole culture or a sorted T cell fraction (not recorded which). The gene calls are TRBV6-5 and TRBJ2-7; 7 bases line up with TRBD1. CDR3 nucleotides: TGTGCCAGCTATCCCAGGGGGACGAGGTACGAGCAGTACTTC. Translated: CASYPRGTRYEQYF.